This T cell receptor beta chain appears in the sequencing data of a study of vaccination and CD4 T cells after COVID-19. Turning to the study itself: Convalescent persons amounted to six males plus four females, two of whom were Hispanic.

The CDR3 is 15 amino acids. The V segment lost 5 bases and the J segment 2 bases; nucleotides outside the gene matches: 5. Germline V gene lookup returns CDR1 LNHNV and CDR2 YYDKDF (reference sequence). Sequencing of cultured CD4+ T cell DNA used the Oncomine TCR Beta short-read assay. Using its own MiXCR run on the PCR reads, TCRdb lists one record per CDR3 protein. This table holds roughly 25,000 distinct CDR3 sequences, around 54% found once. Treatment described: roughly ten-day PBMC culture with coronavirus spike peptide pools or control peptides (ViraFEST assay). With regard to this clonotype: What it binds is not known.

Input material: CD4+ T cells from blood, cultured in vitro. The sequence derives from a human donor who had recovered from COVID-19. The chain couples TRBV15 to TRBJ2-3, with TRBD1 identical over 9 bases. The CDR3 reads CATSQDRGYTDTQYF. The CDR3 bases are TGTGCCACCAGCCAGGACAGGGGCTACACAGATACGCAGTATTTT.